In this sample, the clone carrying this T cell receptor beta chain turned up many times. Its antigen is unknown. This sample is part of a study of breast tumors, draining lymph nodes, adjacent tissues. Overall study findings and caveats: The data were judged consistent with most tumor T cells coming from lymph node and expanding in tumor. The lymph node origin of tumor T cells was framed as consistent with a hypothesis, not demonstrated. Tumor repertoires ranked between lymph nodes and nontumor tissue in diversity, with V and J gene preferences.

MiXCR, run by TCRdb on the multiplex PCR reads, gives a single entry per CDR3 protein. Of about 52,000 distinct CDR3 sequences in the sample, roughly 39% were seen once. This TCR was recovered from a female donor with breast cancer. Some clones in this sample may be carry-over from other donors' samples. Input material: breast tumor tissue.

CDR3: CASSFKPGQGHYGYTF. For the CDR3, the DNA is TGTGCCAGCAGTTTCAAACCGGGACAGGGACACTATGGCTACACCTTC. The chain is built from TRBV27 and TRBJ1-2; TRBD1 matches 9 bases. The V gene's germline CDR1 is MNHEY and CDR2 SMNVEV (reference sequence). With V trimmed by 3 bases and J by 3 bases, 8 bases remained unmatched. The CDR3 sequence is 16 residues long.